This is a list of T cell receptor beta chains from one sample in a study of shared clonotypes between healthy human individuals. Clones were read by immunoSEQ multiplex PCR, and TCRdb kept only the in-frame ones, dropping some. The repertoire holds approximately 1.4 million clones, with 95% to 99% as singletons. The specimen was naive CD4+ T cells sorted from blood. These receptors were collected from a man under 40 in good health. Each CDR3 is given without its conserved first and last residue.

V,CDR3
TRBV6-5,ASSTTGTGSQPQH
TRBV5-1,ASSPQVGGTSGANVLT
TRBV2,ASRGGANTGELF
TRBV5-1,ASRDRVGSEGANVLT
TRBV9,ASSAEGGNTEAF
TRBV5-1,ASSLAHGGIDEQF
TRBV7-9,ASSPLPYEQY
TRBV28,ASSLLSGGLAGLETQY
TRBV27,ASSFFAVTSGREGSTDTQY
TRBV29-1,SVEGGSNEQF
TRBV9,ASSGGRATNEKLF
TRBV10-3,AIRTTSGSFGDEQF
TRBV6-5,ASSYARTSGDNEQF
TRBV2,ASSEENTEAF
TRBV28,ASSPPPGVSYTQPQH
TRBV9,ASSVGVETYEQY
TRBV10-3,AISDNTGAGINEQF
TRBV27,ASSRRGLGEQY
TRBV4-1,ASRGLAKNIQY
TRBV19,ASSRGGLRASYEQY
TRBV5-1,ASSLWDRAPKQY
TRBV5-1,ASSFNLPGQKYNEQF
TRBV19,ASSIEVSPLSPYEQY
TRBV9,ASSVAPIPNTGELF
TRBV28,ASSPPGSGSSYEQY
TRBV15,ATSQGQQVDTQY
TRBV21-1,ASSKFEGSYEQY
TRBV19,ASRAPAGDRNQPQH
TRBV10-1,ASSESMTNEQY
TRBV4-2,ASSQTKTTGMNTEAF
TRBV4-3,ASSQEENTEAF
TRBV5-1,ASSLEGYTDTQY
TRBV5-5,ASSLAAAGVEKLF
TRBV7-6,ASQEYEQY
TRBV29-1,SVELAGNPYEQY
TRBV15,ATSRDLDRVYEQY
TRBV7-2,ASSPGTIQETQY
TRBV7-9,ASSLRPSVSAIGYT
TRBV11-2,ASSLDGGGEF
TRBV9,ASSPGIGEIPDTQY
TRBV6-1,ASSGAYQPQH
TRBV9,ASSSTTGLGTDTQY
TRBV7-2,ASLTGGTQY
TRBV5-1,ASSTSGPQF
TRBV7-8,ASSSGWPNTGELF
TRBV5-4,ASSPLAGGPYNEQF
TRBV7-2,ASSLVGPNTGELF
TRBV5-6,ASSLPVNTEAF
TRBV5-6,ASSLGTQPQH
TRBV27,ASWPGQGLPGELF
TRBV30,AWSVQGIYGYT
TRBV18,ASSLRTGGGYEQY
TRBV7-8,ASSRDRVNQPQH
TRBV9,ASQPTGGLRGTDTQY
TRBV6-5,ASSPGQGIPNEQF
TRBV7-9,ASLWDKSYNEQF
TRBV7-3,ASSLNRRTGELF